The 6 T cell receptor beta chains reported below all come from one sample, sequenced in a study of blood T cell repertoires in COVID-19 (TCRdb year 2020). Libraries were prepared through the immunoSEQ multiplex PCR assay. Not all clones reach the TCRdb copy of this immuneACCESS table, which keeps in-frame sequences only. Checked studies attribute under half of the gap to unresolved V genes and leave the rest unexplained. This sample lists 100,000 to 120,000 clones; 82% were detected once. Jointly, the top ten make up 16% of the sample. The sequenced material came from peripheral blood. These receptor sequences come from a woman aged 55-69 years with acute or convalescent COVID-19.

V and J are TRBV20-1 and TRBJ2-3; TRBD2 is a possible D gene (7 bases). From germline, CDR1 is DFQATT and CDR2 SNEGSKA (reference sequence). This CDR3 contains 13 residues. V gave up 3 bases and J gave up 8 bases, with 15 bases separating them. The CDR3 coding sequence is TGCAGTGCTAGTATCGGGGGGCAACGTACGCAGTATTTT. It specifies CSASIGGQRTQYF.

The chain joins TRBV1 to TRBJ1-1. TRBV1 is shown as a pseudogene. The CDR3 has 15 amino acids. The CDR3, as DNA: TGCACCAGCGTACCCTCCGACTCCAAGTACACTGAAGCTTTCTTT. It specifies CTSVPSDSKYTEAFF.

The chain carries TRBV13 and TRBJ1-2; D gene unclear. V was pared by 5 bases and J by 2 bases, with 6 bases between. The CDR3 totals 12 residues. The V gene's germline CDR1 is PRHDT and CDR2 FYEKMQ (reference sequence). The DNA of the CDR3 is TGTGCCAGCAGCCTCGAGAACTATGGCTACACCTTC. Translating gives CASSLENYGYTF.

This clone was observed a single time. The rearrangement joins TRBV5-6 to TRBJ2-7; D might be TRBD1 (5 bases). This CDR3 contains 13 residues. Germline-derived CDR1 and CDR2 are SGHDT and YYEEEE. V was clipped by 0 bases and J by 2 bases, with 6 bases between them. CDR3 bases: TGTGCCAGCAGCTTGGCAGGGACCTACGAGCAGTACTTC. It codes for CASSLAGTYEQYF.

This chain joins TRBV11-3 and TRBJ1-2; 7 positions match TRBD1. V was pared by 5 bases and J by 3 bases, with 3 bases of the junction left unmatched. The CDR3 spans 13 residues. Germline V lookup: CDR1 SGHNT, CDR2 YENEEA. The DNA of the CDR3 is TGTGCCAGCAGCCCAGACAGGGACTATGGCTACACCTTC. Translation gives CASSPDRDYGYTF.

V and J are TRBV20-1 and TRBJ2-1; D might be TRBD2 (7 bases). This CDR3 region has 11 residues. Trimming took off 5 bases at V and 9 bases at J, with 11 bases between the two ends. From germline, CDR1 is DFQATT and CDR2 SNEGSKA (reference sequence). CDR3 sequence: CSALRGGEQFF. The CDR3 DNA sequence: TGCAGTGCTCTTAGGGGGGGTGAGCAGTTCTTC.